These 17 T cell receptor beta chains were all obtained from the same sample, sequenced in a study of technical replicates of blood from four donors (dated by TCRdb to the late 2010s). Library generation was performed with the immunoSEQ multiplex PCR assay. This immuneACCESS table, as held by TCRdb, lists in-frame sequences with V and J called but not all clones. Of the missing ones, under half trace to an unresolved V gene in checked studies; the others have no known cause. This sample gives roughly 71,000 clones in total; roughly 89% of them show up just once. The ten largest clones add up to around 0.38% of the sample. The sequenced sample was T cells isolated from PBMCs. Receptors were obtained from a human donor in good health.

This clone has a handful of counts. The chain is built from TRBV27 and TRBJ2-4; the match to TRBD1 covers 7 bases. Germline CDR1 is MNHEY and CDR2 is SMNVEV (reference sequence). This CDR3 has 14 amino acids. V shed 5 bases and J 8 bases; nucleotides not matched to a gene: 9. In DNA form, the CDR3 reads TGTGCCAGCAGTGTAAGGGGGCGCCGGGACATTCAGTACTTC. Its protein is CASSVRGRRDIQYF.

V and J are TRBV5-5 and TRBJ2-7; 8 nucleotides match TRBD1. The CDR3 spans 15 residues. The J segment lost 3 bases and the V segment lost 1 base, leaving 6 bases of the junction unmatched. Germline assignment: CDR1 SGHKS and CDR2 YYEKEE (reference sequence). Written as DNA, the CDR3 is TGTGCCAGCAGCTTGAGCAGGGGGCTGAACTACGAGCAGTACTTC. Its translation: CASSLSRGLNYEQYF.

The chain recombines TRBV7-9 with TRBJ2-3; 11 nucleotides agree with TRBD2. The CDR3 extends over 16 amino acids. The trim removed 2 bases at V and 4 bases at J, leaving 5 bases unmatched. Germline V gives CDR1 SEHNR, CDR2 FQNEAQ (reference sequence). DNA of the CDR3: TGTGCCAGCAGCTTACAACTAGCGGGAGTACCAGATACGCAGTATTTT. It codes for CASSLQLAGVPDTQYF.

In its sample, this clone was seen a few times. This sequence joins TRBV28 and TRBJ1-1, with 7 bases that match TRBD1. Germline V gene lookup returns CDR1 MDHEN and CDR2 SYDVKM. The CDR3 runs 12 residues. V dropped 7 bases and J dropped 4; count of bases not matched to a gene: 3. The CDR3 here is CASNGQVTEAFF. The CDR3 bases are TGTGCCAGCAACGGACAGGTCACTGAAGCTTTCTTT.

The chain joins TRBV7-9 to TRBJ2-1; the match to TRBD2 covers 14 bases. V lost 5 bases and J lost 2; bases outside the gene matches: 2. The CDR3 loop spans 16 amino acids. Germline-derived CDR1 and CDR2 are SEHNR and FQNEAQ (reference sequence). CDR3 bases: TGTGCCAGCAGCGAGACTAGCGGGAGGGCCTACAATGAGCAGTTCTTC. Its translation: CASSETSGRAYNEQFF. Full variable domain (missing parts from reference TRBV7-9 and TRBJ2-1): DTGVSQNPRHKITKRGQNVTFRCDPISEHNRLYWYRQTLGQGPEFLTYFQNEAQLEKSRLLSDRFSAERPKGSFSTLEIQRTEQGDSAMYLCASSETSGRAYNEQFFGPGTRLTVL.

Note on this clone: One end of the junction varies from germline; a read error may be responsible. The chain is built from TRBV5-8 and TRBJ1-5; D remains unclear. This CDR3 has 12 amino acids. Germline CDR1 reads SGHTS; CDR2 reads YDEGEE. The CDR3 coding sequence is TGTGCCAGCAGCCCGCCTGGATCCCCCCGGGATTTT. It encodes CASSPPGSPRDF.

V and J are TRBV5-1 and TRBJ1-1, with unresolved D. CDR3 length: 15 residues. Germline V gene lookup returns CDR1 SGHRS and CDR2 YFSETQ. Between the trimmed V and J ends, which lost 0 bases and 0 bases, there was a span of 9 bases. The CDR3 region is CASSLDPGLNTEAFF. CDR3 nucleotides: TGCGCCAGCAGCTTGGATCCCGGGTTGAACACTGAAGCTTTCTTT.

The V call is TRBV19, the J call TRBJ1-1; D unclear. Germline values: CDR1 LNHDA, CDR2 SQIVND (reference sequence). The CDR3 has 15 amino acids. V was trimmed by 4 bases and J by 0 bases, leaving 12 bases between them. The CDR3: CASSTVGGVNTEAFF. CDR3 sequence (DNA): TGTGCCAGTAGTACCGTTGGCGGGGTGAACACTGAAGCTTTCTTT.

V gene TRBV10-1 combines with J gene TRBJ2-7; D unclear. Germline-derived CDR1 and CDR2 are WNHNN and SYGVQD (reference sequence). There are 13 residues in the CDR3. CDR3 sequence: CAPRSQSFYEQYF. CDR3 nucleotides: TGCGCTCCTAGGAGTCAGAGCTTTTACGAGCAGTACTTC.

The rearrangement joins TRBV5-1 to TRBJ2-3; D may be TRBD2 (6 bases). CDR1 SGHRS and CDR2 YFSETQ come from the germline V gene. This CDR3 is 16 amino acids long. V lost 1 base to trimming and J lost 4 bases, with 16 bases between them. The CDR3 DNA reads as TGCGCCAGCAGCTTGAGGGTAGCGGAGGTCGCAGATACGCAGTATTTT. Its translation: CASSLRVAEVADTQYF.

The chain links TRBV11-1 to TRBJ1-2, with D uncertain. The CDR3 covers 14 residues. V dropped 3 bases and J dropped 0 bases, with 8 bases sitting between them. Germline values: CDR1 SGHAT, CDR2 FQDESV (reference sequence). CDR3 coding DNA: TGTGCCAGCAGCTTGACTAATTCTAACTATGGCTACACCTTC. Protein sequence: CASSLTNSNYGYTF.

This chain connects TRBV29-1 to TRBJ1-5; D call uncertain. The CDR3 runs to 13 residues. Germline V gene lookup returns CDR1 SQVTM and CDR2 ANQGSEA. Trimming took off 6 bases at V and 4 bases at J, with 13 bases between the two ends. The CDR3 loop reads CSVQEGVNQPQHF. The CDR3 DNA reads as TGCAGCGTCCAAGAGGGAGTAAATCAGCCCCAGCATTTT.

This clone was seen only once. The CDR3 is CASSLGHNVADTQYF. CDR3 DNA sequence: TGTGCCAGCAGTTTAGGTCACAACGTCGCAGATACGCAGTATTTT. The V and J genes are TRBV28 and TRBJ2-3; no reliable D call. The CDR3 runs 15 residues. Germline assignment: CDR1 MDHEN and CDR2 SYDVKM. V was trimmed by 2 bases and J by 4 bases, leaving 13 bases between them. Combining the CDR3 with reference TRBV28 and TRBJ2-3 gives the whole variable domain DVKVTQSSRYLVKRTGEKVFLECVQDMDHENMFWYRQDPGLGLRLIYFSYDVKMKEKGDIPEGYSVSREKKERFSLILESASTNQTSMYLCASSLGHNVADTQYFGPGTRLTVL.

This clone is a singleton in its sample. The chain couples TRBV4-1 to TRBJ2-1; D may be TRBD2 (5 bases). Germline CDR1 and CDR2: MGHRA and YSYEKL. Trimming shortened V by 0 bases and J by 12 bases, and 6 bases separated the two germline ends. This CDR3 has 11 amino acids. This chain's CDR3 is CASSQEGRQFF. DNA of the CDR3: TGCGCCAGCAGCCAAGAAGGGAGGCAGTTCTTC.

The gene calls are TRBV11-2 and TRBJ2-5; TRBD2 matches 8 bases. This CDR3 spans 14 amino acids. Trimming at V came to 4 bases and at J to 3 bases, leaving 4 bases not matched to a gene. Germline lookup yields CDR1 SGHAT and CDR2 FQNNGV. DNA of the CDR3: TGTGCCAGCAGCTCCCAGCGGGAGAAAGAGACCCAGTACTTC. Its protein product is CASSSQREKETQYF.

The rearrangement uses TRBV27 and TRBJ2-7; 12 nucleotides agree with TRBD2. Germline assignment: CDR1 MNHEY and CDR2 SMNVEV (reference sequence). This CDR3 contains 16 residues. The V gene end was trimmed by 4 bases and the J gene end by 4 bases; junction bases not matched to a gene: 8. This chain's CDR3 is CASSYLTSGRKYEQYF. For the CDR3, the DNA is TGTGCCAGCAGTTACTTGACTAGCGGGAGAAAGTACGAGCAGTACTTC.

This sequence joins TRBV7-2 and TRBJ2-3, with 10 nucleotides matching TRBD2. The ends lost 6 bases at V and 4 bases at J; junction bases unmatched: 4. The CDR3 is made up of 14 amino acids. CDR1 is SGHTA and CDR2 is FQGNSA in the germline V gene. DNA for the CDR3: TGTGCCAGCAGGCCGGGACTAGCGTCAGATACGCAGTATTTT. Its translation is CASRPGLASDTQYF.